This TCR beta chain was recovered during a study of T cells after posttransplantation cyclophosphamide. General study findings and limits: Donor-recipient repertoire similarity was low at 1-2 months, rising over year one.

V lost 4 bases to trimming and J lost 4 bases, with 14 bases between them. This CDR3 contains 16 residues. Per germline, CDR1 LNHDA and CDR2 SQIVND (reference sequence). Busulfan-fludarabine conditioning, marrow transplant, and cyclophosphamide on days +3 and +4 were administered. In regard to this clone: Its antigen is as yet unknown.

The protocol was immunoSEQ multiplex PCR, while the TCRdb copy is restricted to in-frame clones and leaves out a portion. The sample holds roughly 7,300 clones; approximately 90% are singletons and the top ten take about 13%. V gene TRBV19 combines with J gene TRBJ2-6; tentatively, D is TRBD2 (5 bases). The TCR sequence derives from a female patient aged 50-65 years who received an allogeneic stem cell transplant from a related donor, was CMV-positive, and had no GVHD. Part of the T cell pool may stem from the graft donor. The sample was PBMCs, taken approximately 190 weeks after allogeneic stem cell transplant with posttransplant cyclophosphamide. CDR3 sequence reads: CASSRRRGSGANVLTF. CDR3 coding DNA: TGTGCCAGTAGTAGACGTCGGGGATCGGGGGCCAACGTCCTGACTTTC.